This T cell receptor (beta chain) came from a study of cytomegalovirus exposure and HLA in healthy donors. The ends were cut back, 5 bases at V and 4 bases at J, with 9 bases in the middle. Germline CDR1 reads SNHLY; CDR2 reads FYNNEI. The CDR3 sequence is 13 residues long. The repertoire was sequenced with immunoSEQ multiplex PCR; TCRdb's copy has only in-frame clones and lacks some. The sample includes 150,000 to 160,000 clones, around 84% of them seen just once. Material for sequencing was PBMCs. The chain is built from TRBV2 and TRBJ1-5; D is ambiguous. The sequence came from a human donor in good health. The CDR3 nucleotides are TGTGCCAGCAGTACTACCCATAATCAGCCCCAGCATTTT. It encodes CASSTTHNQPQHF.